This T cell receptor (beta chain) was retrieved from a study of T cells in Graves' hyperthyroidism and ophthalmopathy. The CDR3 totals 13 residues. Germline V lookup: CDR1 SGHAT, CDR2 FQNNGV. V shed 4 bases, J shed 8 bases, and the junction held 6 bases outside the gene matches. Amplification targeted TCR beta CDR3 regions from RNA transcripts. TCR CDR3 underwent first-round RT-PCR with the HTBI primer set. TCRdb re-called the multiplex PCR reads with MiXCR, one entry per CDR3 protein. The repertoire holds 550,000 to 700,000 distinct CDR3 sequences, 40% to 55% seen once, with under 20% in the top ten.

The material sequenced was peripheral blood or thyroid tissue (not recorded which). The V call is TRBV11-2, the J call TRBJ2-7; 9 positions agree with TRBD1. The origin of this receptor is an adult woman with Graves' disease, either hyperthyroidism or ophthalmopathy (not recorded which). The CDR3 nucleotides read TGTGCCAGCAGCTCTAGACAGGGGGTCAAGCAGTACTTC. It specifies CASSSRQGVKQYF. Using reference TRBV11-2 and TRBJ2-7 for the parts outside the CDR3, the full variable domain is EAGVAQSPRYKIIEKRQSVAFWCNPISGHATLYWYQQILGQGPKLLIQFQNNGVVDDSQLPKDRFSAERLKGVDSTLKIQPAKLEDSAVYLCASSSRQGVKQYFGPGTRLTVT.